The 26 T cell receptor beta chains below all came from one sample that was sequenced in a study of cytomegalovirus exposure and HLA in healthy donors. The PCR had 60 Vbeta and 13 Jbeta primers. Profiled with immunoSEQ multiplex PCR; TCRdb holds only in-frame clones, not every one. The repertoire includes approximately 110,000 clones, approximately 70% of them detected once, and over 3.5% sits in the top ten. The sequenced sample was PBMCs. These receptor sequences come from a young man in good health and CMV-seropositive.

This clone has just a few counts. The chain employs TRBV4-1 and TRBJ2-1, with 11 nucleotides matching TRBD2. This CDR3 region has 14 residues. V lost 7 bases and J lost 7; bases outside the gene matches: 6. CDR1 and CDR2 (germline): MGHRA, YSYEKL. DNA of the CDR3: TGCGCCAGCAAACTACTAGCGGGGGAAAATGAGCAGTTCTTC. Protein: CASKLLAGENEQFF.

The V and J genes are TRBV7-9 and TRBJ1-2, with D possibly being TRBD1 (6 bases). The CDR3 length is 13 residues. Germline values: CDR1 SEHNR, CDR2 FQNEAQ (reference sequence). The V gene lost 5 bases and the J gene lost 6 bases, with 13 bases spanning the gap. CDR3 sequence reads: CASSGQLQDGYTF. DNA of the CDR3: TGTGCCAGCAGCGGACAGCTTCAGGATGGCTACACCTTC.

The rearrangement uses TRBV18 and TRBJ2-7; weak D call: TRBD1 (5 bases). V was pared by 0 bases and J by 2 bases, with 8 bases between. Germline CDR1 is KGHSH and CDR2 is LQKENI. The CDR3 consists of 14 residues. CDR3 protein: CASSPPGQPYEQYF. Written as DNA, the CDR3 is TGTGCCAGCTCACCACCGGGGCAGCCCTACGAGCAGTACTTC.

This clone was seen more than once but under ten times. V is TRBV11-3 and J is TRBJ2-7; D is possibly TRBD1 (5 bases). Germline V gives CDR1 SGHNT, CDR2 YENEEA. This CDR3 spans 13 amino acids. Trimming removed 4 bases at V and 5 bases at J, with 12 bases between. The DNA of the CDR3 is TGTGCCAGCAGCTGGCAGGGAACGGACGAGCAGTACTTC. Translation gives CASSWQGTDEQYF.

The chain joins TRBV6-6 to TRBJ1-2; D not certain. This CDR3 is built from 15 residues. Germline CDR1 is MNHNY and CDR2 is SVGAGI (reference sequence). V lost 2 bases to trimming and J lost 4 bases, with 14 bases between them. The CDR3 DNA reads TGTGCCAGCAGTTACCCGGCCCAACGGGGCTATGGCTACACCTTC. Protein product: CASSYPAQRGYGYTF.

J is TRBJ1-2 and V is TRBV11-2; D remains ambiguous. With 3 bases removed from V and 4 bases from J, the gap between germline ends came to 15 bases. CDR1 and CDR2 (germline): SGHAT, FQNNGV. The CDR3 runs to 15 residues. The CDR3 nucleotides are TGTGCCAGCAGCTTCCCCTCCGGAGCTGGCTATGGCTACACCTTC. It specifies CASSFPSGAGYGYTF.

The chain recombines TRBV5-8 with TRBJ1-5, with 8 positions matching TRBD1. The J segment lost 5 bases and the V segment lost 2 bases, leaving 6 bases of the junction unmatched. This CDR3 comprises 15 residues. Per the germline V gene, CDR1 is SGHTS and CDR2 is YDEGEE. The DNA of the CDR3 is TGTGCCAGCAGCTTAGAGGACAGGGTGGATCAGCCCCAGCATTTT. Protein: CASSLEDRVDQPQHF.

This clone was observed a single time. The gene calls are TRBV4-1 and TRBJ2-7; TRBD1 might be the D (5 bases). The CDR3 totals 13 residues. The V gene's germline CDR1 is MGHRA and CDR2 YSYEKL. Between the trimmed V and J ends, which lost 0 bases and 4 bases, there was a span of 7 bases. Written as DNA, the CDR3 is TGCGCCAGCAGCCAAGATGACAGATACGAGCAGTACTTC. Translation gives CASSQDDRYEQYF.

This chain uses TRBV11-2 with TRBJ2-7; 14 bases fit TRBD2. Per germline, CDR1 SGHAT and CDR2 FQNNGV. V gave up 8 bases and J gave up 2 bases; unmatched junction bases: 8. The CDR3 is 16 amino acids. The CDR3 DNA sequence: TGTGCCAGCTCTTGGACTAGCGGGGGGTCCACCTACGAGCAGTACTTC. Its protein product is CASSWTSGGSTYEQYF.

This rearrangement joins TRBV5-1 to TRBJ2-3; perhaps TRBD1 as D (6 bases). This CDR3 has 16 amino acids. Germline CDR1 SGHRS, CDR2 YFSETQ. V gave up 5 bases and J gave up 0 bases, with 16 bases separating them. Here the CDR3 reads CASSNHRESSTDTQYF. CDR3 nucleotide sequence: TGCGCCAGCAGTAATCACAGGGAATCTAGCACAGATACGCAGTATTTT.

This chain joins TRBV7-9 and TRBJ2-5; 8 nucleotides line up with TRBD1. Unmatched junction bases numbered 0, after V lost 2 bases and J lost 4 bases. Germline V gene lookup returns CDR1 SEHNR and CDR2 FQNEAQ (reference sequence). The CDR3 spans 13 residues. The CDR3 DNA reads as TGTGCCAGCAGCTTACAGGGGGCAGAGACCCAGTACTTC. The encoded protein is CASSLQGAETQYF.

This clone was recorded a few times. The V gene is TRBV11-3, the J gene TRBJ1-2; maybe TRBD1 (5 bases). The V end was cut by 5 bases, the J end by 7 bases, with 11 bases between. This CDR3 comprises 12 residues. The germline V gene has CDR1 SGHNT and CDR2 YENEEA. In nucleotides, the CDR3 is TGTGCCAGCAGCCCGGAAGGGGCTGGCTACACCTTC. Amino acid sequence: CASSPEGAGYTF. The full variable domain, with the rest looked up from reference TRBV11-3 and TRBJ1-2, is EAGVVQSPRYKIIEKKQPVAFWCNPISGHNTLYWYLQNLGQGPELLIRYENEEAVDDSQLPKDRFSAERLKGVDSTLKIQPAELGDSAVYLCASSPEGAGYTFGSGTRLTVV.

This sequence joins TRBV18 and TRBJ2-7; 12 bases are shared with TRBD2. The CDR3 is 15 residues long. The germline V gene encodes CDR1 KGHSH and CDR2 LQKENI. J lost 0 bases, V lost 5 bases, and 2 bases had no gene match. CDR3 sequence (DNA): TGTGCCAGCTCAGTGACTAGCGGGAGCTCCTACGAGCAGTACTTC. Translating it yields CASSVTSGSSYEQYF.

This chain joins TRBV27 and TRBJ1-5; no definite D call. V was trimmed by 10 bases and J by 1 base, leaving 20 bases between them. Germline V lookup: CDR1 MNHEY, CDR2 SMNVEV (reference sequence). This CDR3 has 16 amino acids. The CDR3 spells CATSTSAGESNQPQHF. The CDR3 nucleotides are TGTGCCACTTCAACCAGCGCTGGGGAGAGCAATCAGCCCCAGCATTTT.

The rearrangement links TRBV7-3 to TRBJ2-2, with D possibly being TRBD1 (6 bases). Germline V CDR1 and CDR2: SGHTA, FQGTGA. The length of the CDR3 is 16 residues. The V gene lost 2 bases and the J gene lost 5 bases, with 15 bases spanning the gap. DNA of the CDR3: TGTGCCAGCAGCTTAGGCCCCACACAGGGTACCGGGGAGCTGTTTTTT. Translating it yields CASSLGPTQGTGELFF.

This clone was counted only a few times. The chain links TRBV5-7 to TRBJ2-7; D unresolved. TRBV5-7 is annotated as an ORF whose role is uncertain. The ends were cut back, 3 bases at V and 2 bases at J, with 6 bases in the middle. This CDR3 is built from 12 residues. The CDR3 nucleotides read TGTGCCAGCAGCTGGGCCCCCTACGAGCAGTACTTC. This codes for CASSWAPYEQYF.

The chain has TRBV7-8 and TRBJ1-1; TRBD1 agrees at 9 bases. Losses at the gene ends were 5 bases for V and 0 bases for J; bases not matched to a gene: 10. This CDR3 region has 17 residues. CDR1 SGHVS and CDR2 FQNEAQ come from the germline V gene. The CDR3 region has the DNA TGTGCCAGCAGCCCCCGGACAGGGGTCACAATGAACACTGAAGCTTTCTTT. This codes for CASSPRTGVTMNTEAFF.

The V gene is TRBV11-2, the J gene TRBJ1-3; 7 nucleotides line up with TRBD1. CDR1 and CDR2 (germline): SGHAT, FQNNGV. The CDR3 has 15 amino acids. The V and J ends lost 4 bases and 1 base, in that order; junction bases with no gene match: 4. DNA of the CDR3: TGTGCCAGCAGCTCCGACAGGGCATCTGGAAACACCATATATTTT. This translates into CASSSDRASGNTIYF.

This clone was counted only a few times. This sequence joins TRBV5-8 and TRBJ1-1, with no clear D. Deletions cut 4 bases from V and 10 bases from J, with 8 bases between. Germline CDR1 is SGHTS and CDR2 is YDEGEE. The CDR3 sequence is 10 residues long. Written as DNA, the CDR3 is TGTGCCAGCAGCCCCCTTGTAGCTTTCTTT. It is translated as CASSPLVAFF.

The V and J genes are TRBV9 and TRBJ2-1; D might be TRBD2 (6 bases). Trimming took 2 bases from V and 7 from J, leaving 13 bases between them. CDR1 SGDLS and CDR2 YYNGEE come from the germline V gene. This CDR3 is 14 amino acids long. The CDR3 nucleotides read TGTGCCAGCAGCGTCGTCGACGCGGGAAATGAGCAGTTCTTC. It codes for CASSVVDAGNEQFF.

The chain joins TRBV29-1 to TRBJ2-5, with D perhaps matching TRBD1 (7 bases). The tail of the sequence fits TRBJ2-7 better, so the J call may be wrong. The CDR3 extends over 13 amino acids. Per the germline V gene, CDR1 is SQVTM and CDR2 is ANQGSEA. The CDR3 DNA reads TGCAGCGTTGGGTTAGGGGGCGGGAACGAGCAGTACTTC. Translating it yields CSVGLGGGNEQYF.

A few counts support this clone. This sequence joins TRBV27 and TRBJ1-5; no firm D call. Germline CDR1 reads MNHEY; CDR2 reads SMNVEV (reference sequence). The length of the CDR3 is 13 residues. V lost 5 bases to trimming and J lost 4 bases, with 9 bases between them. The CDR3 reads CASSQALNQPQHF. The CDR3 nucleotides are TGTGCCAGCAGTCAAGCCCTGAATCAGCCCCAGCATTTT.

The chain joins TRBV25-1 to TRBJ1-4; D is uncertain. CDR3 length: 13 residues. Deletions cut 3 bases from V and 8 bases from J, with 10 bases between. The germline V gene encodes CDR1 MGHDK and CDR2 SYGVNS. The CDR3 loop reads CASSDLLEEKLFF. CDR3 DNA sequence: TGTGCCAGCAGTGATCTCCTAGAGGAAAAACTGTTTTTT.

CDR3 bases: TGTGCCAGCAGCCCTCAAACGTTCGGGGGGCCGAGGGAAAAACTGTTTTTT. This encodes CASSPQTFGGPREKLFF. The chain has TRBV7-9 and TRBJ1-4; D may be TRBD1 (6 bases). This CDR3 is 17 amino acids long. V lost 5 bases to trimming and J lost 8 bases, with 24 bases between them. Germline CDR1 SEHNR, CDR2 FQNEAQ (reference sequence).

The chain carries TRBV5-1 and TRBJ2-7; the D gene is possibly TRBD1 (5 bases). Germline values: CDR1 SGHRS, CDR2 YFSETQ. The CDR3 extends over 12 amino acids. V was pared by 4 bases and J by 1 base, with 6 bases between. Here the CDR3 reads CASSRGSYEQYF. CDR3 DNA sequence: TGCGCCAGCAGCAGGGGTTCCTACGAGCAGTACTTC.

V usage is TRBV6-1 and J usage is TRBJ2-1, with TRBD1 matching 7 bases. V shed 7 bases and J 11 bases; nucleotides not matched to a gene: 14. Germline V gene data show CDR1 as MNHNS and CDR2 as SASEGT. This CDR3 has 14 residues. The CDR3 sequence: CASNPGQNPPKQFF. The CDR3, as DNA: TGTGCCAGCAATCCGGGACAGAATCCTCCAAAGCAGTTCTTC.